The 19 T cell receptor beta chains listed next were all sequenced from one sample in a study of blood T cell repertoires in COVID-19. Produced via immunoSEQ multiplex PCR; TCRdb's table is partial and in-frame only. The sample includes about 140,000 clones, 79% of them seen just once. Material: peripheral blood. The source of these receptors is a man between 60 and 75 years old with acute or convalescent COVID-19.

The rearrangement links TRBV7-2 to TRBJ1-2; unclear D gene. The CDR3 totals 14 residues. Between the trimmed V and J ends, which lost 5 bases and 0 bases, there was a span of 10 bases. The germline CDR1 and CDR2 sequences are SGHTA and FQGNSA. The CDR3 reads CASSPPGANYGYTF. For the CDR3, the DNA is TGTGCCAGCAGCCCCCCTGGAGCTAACTATGGCTACACCTTC.

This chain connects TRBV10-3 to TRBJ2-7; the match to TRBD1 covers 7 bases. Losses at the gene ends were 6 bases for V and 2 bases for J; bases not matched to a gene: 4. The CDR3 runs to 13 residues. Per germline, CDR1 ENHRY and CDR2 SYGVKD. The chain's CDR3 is CAIRSGGTYEQYF. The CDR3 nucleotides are TGTGCCATCAGGTCAGGGGGTACCTACGAGCAGTACTTC.

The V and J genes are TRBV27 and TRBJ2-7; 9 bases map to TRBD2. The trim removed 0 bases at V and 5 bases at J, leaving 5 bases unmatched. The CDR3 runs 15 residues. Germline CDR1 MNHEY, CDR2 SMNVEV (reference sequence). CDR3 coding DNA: TGTGCCAGCAGTTTATCGAGGGGACTAGCCGACGAGCAGTACTTC. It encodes CASSLSRGLADEQYF.

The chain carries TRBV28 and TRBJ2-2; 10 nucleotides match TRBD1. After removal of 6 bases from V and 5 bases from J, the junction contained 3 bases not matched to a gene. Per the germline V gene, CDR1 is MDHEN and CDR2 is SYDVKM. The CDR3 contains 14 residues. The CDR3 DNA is TGTGCCAGCAGGCGGACAGGGGGAACCGGGGAGCTGTTTTTT. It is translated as CASRRTGGTGELFF.

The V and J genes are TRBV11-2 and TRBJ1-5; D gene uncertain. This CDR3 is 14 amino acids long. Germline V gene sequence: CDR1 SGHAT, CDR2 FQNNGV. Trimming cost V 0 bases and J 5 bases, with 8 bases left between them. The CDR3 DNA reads TGTGCCAGCAGCTTAGAACCAGGCGATCAGCCCCAGCATTTT. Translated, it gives CASSLEPGDQPQHF. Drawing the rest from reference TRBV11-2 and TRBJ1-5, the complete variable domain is EAGVAQSPRYKIIEKRQSVAFWCNPISGHATLYWYQQILGQGPKLLIQFQNNGVVDDSQLPKDRFSAERLKGVDSTLKIQPAKLEDSAVYLCASSLEPGDQPQHFGDGTRLSIL.

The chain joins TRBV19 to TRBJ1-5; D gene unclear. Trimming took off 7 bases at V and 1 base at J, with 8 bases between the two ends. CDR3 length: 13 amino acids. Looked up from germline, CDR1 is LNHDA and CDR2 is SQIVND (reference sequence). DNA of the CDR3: TGTGCCAGTAATGAGAGGAGCAATCAGCCCCAGCATTTT. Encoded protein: CASNERSNQPQHF.

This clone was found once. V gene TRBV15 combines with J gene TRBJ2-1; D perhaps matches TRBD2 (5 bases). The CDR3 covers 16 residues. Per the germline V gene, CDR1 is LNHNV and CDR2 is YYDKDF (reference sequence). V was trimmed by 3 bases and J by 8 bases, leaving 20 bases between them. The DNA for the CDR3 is TGTGCCACCAGCAGGGCCGGGAAGGGCCCCTTCGATGAGCAGTTCTTC. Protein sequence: CATSRAGKGPFDEQFF.

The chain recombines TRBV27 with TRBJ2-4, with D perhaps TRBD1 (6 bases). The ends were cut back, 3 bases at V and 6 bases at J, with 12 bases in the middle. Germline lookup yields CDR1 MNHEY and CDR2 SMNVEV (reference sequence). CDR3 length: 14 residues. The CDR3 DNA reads TGTGCCAGCAGTTTGCTGGGACATGGAAACATTCAGTACTTC. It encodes CASSLLGHGNIQYF.

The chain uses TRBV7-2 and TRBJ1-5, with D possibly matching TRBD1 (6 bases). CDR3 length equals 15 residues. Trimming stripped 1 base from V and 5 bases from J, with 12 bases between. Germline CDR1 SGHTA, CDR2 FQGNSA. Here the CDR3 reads CASSLGAGDYQPQHF. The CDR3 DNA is TGTGCCAGCAGCTTAGGCGCAGGGGATTATCAGCCCCAGCATTTT.

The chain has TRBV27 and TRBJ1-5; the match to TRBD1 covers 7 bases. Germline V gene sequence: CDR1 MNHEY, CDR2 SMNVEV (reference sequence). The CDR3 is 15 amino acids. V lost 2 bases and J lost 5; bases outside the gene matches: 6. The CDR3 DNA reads TGTGCCAGCAGTTTAGGGGCAGGGGGATATCAGCCCCAGCATTTT. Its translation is CASSLGAGGYQPQHF.

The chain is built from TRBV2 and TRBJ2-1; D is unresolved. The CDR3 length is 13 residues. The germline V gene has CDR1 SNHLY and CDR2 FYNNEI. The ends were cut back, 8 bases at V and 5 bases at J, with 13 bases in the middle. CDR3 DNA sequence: TGTGCCAGCGTCTCGATAACAAACAATGAGCAGTTCTTC. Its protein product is CASVSITNNEQFF.

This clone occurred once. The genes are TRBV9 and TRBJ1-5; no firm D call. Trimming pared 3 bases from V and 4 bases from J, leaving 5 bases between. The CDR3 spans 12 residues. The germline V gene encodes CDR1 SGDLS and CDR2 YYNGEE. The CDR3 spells CASSALNQPQHF. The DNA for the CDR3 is TGTGCCAGCAGCGCACTAAATCAGCCCCAGCATTTT.

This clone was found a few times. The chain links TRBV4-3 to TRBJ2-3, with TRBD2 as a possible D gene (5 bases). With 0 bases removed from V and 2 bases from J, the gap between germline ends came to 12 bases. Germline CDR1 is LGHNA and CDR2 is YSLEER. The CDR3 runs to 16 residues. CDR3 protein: CASSQDHGAVTDTQYF. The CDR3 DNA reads TGCGCCAGCAGCCAAGATCATGGAGCGGTCACAGATACGCAGTATTTT.

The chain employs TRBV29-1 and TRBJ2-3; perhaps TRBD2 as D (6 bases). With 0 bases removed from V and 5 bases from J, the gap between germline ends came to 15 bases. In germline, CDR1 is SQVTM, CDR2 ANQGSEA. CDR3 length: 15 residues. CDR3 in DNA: TGCAGCGTTGAAGATCGCGGGGCCTGGGGAGATACGCAGTATTTT. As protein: CSVEDRGAWGDTQYF.

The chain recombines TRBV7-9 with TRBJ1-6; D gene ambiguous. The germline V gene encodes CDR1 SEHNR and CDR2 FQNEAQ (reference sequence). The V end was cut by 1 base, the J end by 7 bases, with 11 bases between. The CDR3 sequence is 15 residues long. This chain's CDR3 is CASSLGVGSNSPLHF. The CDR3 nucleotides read TGTGCCAGCAGCTTAGGAGTGGGGAGCAATTCACCCCTCCACTTT. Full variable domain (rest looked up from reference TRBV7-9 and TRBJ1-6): DTGVSQNPRHKITKRGQNVTFRCDPISEHNRLYWYRQTLGQGPEFLTYFQNEAQLEKSRLLSDRFSAERPKGSFSTLEIQRTEQGDSAMYLCASSLGVGSNSPLHFGNGTRLTVT.

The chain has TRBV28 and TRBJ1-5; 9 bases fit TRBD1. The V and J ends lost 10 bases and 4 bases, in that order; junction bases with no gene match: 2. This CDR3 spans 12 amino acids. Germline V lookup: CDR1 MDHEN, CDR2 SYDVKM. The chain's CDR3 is CATGQGNQPQHF. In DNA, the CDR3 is TGTGCCACCGGACAGGGGAATCAGCCCCAGCATTTT.

CDR3 bases: TGTGCCAGCAGCGTCTTACACGGGGGGACTGAAGCTTTCTTT. It encodes CASSVLHGGTEAFF. The chain joins TRBV7-2 to TRBJ1-1; TRBD1 is a possible D gene (5 bases). Germline lookup yields CDR1 SGHTA and CDR2 FQGNSA. The V and J ends lost 5 bases and 5 bases respectively, with 15 bases between them. The CDR3 is made up of 14 amino acids.

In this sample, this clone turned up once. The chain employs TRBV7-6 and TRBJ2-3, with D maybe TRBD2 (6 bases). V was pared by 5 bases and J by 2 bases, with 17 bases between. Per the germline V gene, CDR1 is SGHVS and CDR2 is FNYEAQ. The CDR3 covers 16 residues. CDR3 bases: TGTGCCAGCAGCCCCGCGGGCGGGATCACCACAGATACGCAGTATTTT. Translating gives CASSPAGGITTDTQYF.

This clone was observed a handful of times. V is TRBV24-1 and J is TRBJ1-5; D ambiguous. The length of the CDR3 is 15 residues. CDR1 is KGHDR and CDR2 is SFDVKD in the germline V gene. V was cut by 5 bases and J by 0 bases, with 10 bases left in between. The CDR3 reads CATSGRGNSNQPQHF. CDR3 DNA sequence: TGTGCCACCAGTGGGAGAGGGAATAGCAATCAGCCCCAGCATTTT.